This T cell receptor (beta chain) was documented in a study of shared clonotypes between healthy human individuals. Assay: immunoSEQ multiplex PCR; the TCRdb copy retains only in-frame clones and omits some. The sample shows around 620,000 clones, roughly 95% of them seen only once. The naive CD8 fraction comprised CD45RO-negative cells positively selected for CCR7 and excluded terminally differentiated effector memory CD45RA+ cells. The sequence derives from a woman aged 25 to 45 in good health. The sample taken for sequencing was naive CD8+ T cells sorted from blood.

This chain's CDR3 is CASSLHNSGNEQFF. The CDR3 DNA is TGTGCCAGCAGCTTGCATAATAGCGGGAATGAGCAGTTCTTC. The V gene is TRBV5-6, the J gene TRBJ2-1, with 7 bases fitting TRBD2. The ends lost 1 base at V and 7 bases at J; junction bases unmatched: 5. The CDR3 has 14 residues. The V gene's germline CDR1 is SGHDT and CDR2 YYEEEE.